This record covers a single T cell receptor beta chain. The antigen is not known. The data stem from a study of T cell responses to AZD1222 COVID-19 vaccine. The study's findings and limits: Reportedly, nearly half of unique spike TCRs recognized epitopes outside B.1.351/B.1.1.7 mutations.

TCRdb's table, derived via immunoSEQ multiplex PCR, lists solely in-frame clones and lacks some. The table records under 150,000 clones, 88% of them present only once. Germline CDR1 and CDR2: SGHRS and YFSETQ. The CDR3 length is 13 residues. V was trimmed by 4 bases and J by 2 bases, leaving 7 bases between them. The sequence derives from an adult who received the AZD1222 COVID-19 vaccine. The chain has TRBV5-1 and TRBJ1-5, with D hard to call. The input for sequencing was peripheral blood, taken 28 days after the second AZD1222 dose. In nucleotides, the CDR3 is TGCGCCAGCAGCCGCCGGGGCAATCAGCCCCAGCATTTT. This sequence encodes CASSRRGNQPQHF.